The rows below give T cell receptor beta chains drawn from one sample of a study of blood T cell repertoires in COVID-19. Libraries were prepared by immunoSEQ multiplex PCR; TCRdb keeps only in-frame clonotypes and omits some of them. Of about 400,000 clones listed, roughly 88% are singletons. The material sequenced was PBMCs or T cells enriched from blood (not recorded which). The origin of the receptors is a woman in her twenties or thirties with acute COVID-19. Both conserved end residues are trimmed from each CDR3. The order of the fields is V gene, CDR3 protein.

TRBV5-1 | ASSYGGYEQY
TRBV7-2 | ASSPPRGKPSNEQF
TRBV19 | ASSNLGGQFSYEQY
TRBV30 | AWLDRGRRTEAF
TRBV4-3 | ASSQVEEANYGYT
TRBV5-6 | ASSLPDSHQETQY
TRBV19 | ASSIRGQRLAKNIQY
TRBV30 | AWSVGAAKNIQY
TRBV5-5 | ASSPWTGNYGYT
TRBV6-5 | ASSYPGLGDSPLH
TRBV27 | ASSFAGGKDTEAF
TRBV19 | ASTHAQGPMNTEAF